These 30 T cell receptor beta chains came from one sample sequenced in a study of Ad26.COV2.S vaccination and SARS-CoV-2 variants. Treatment described: roughly 19 received Ad26.COV2.S at low or high dose, single or two shots; roughly five received placebo; per-sample allocation not given. Specimens were obtained on day 63 following the first vaccine or placebo injection. Produced via immunoSEQ multiplex PCR; TCRdb's table is partial and in-frame only. This sample yields around 450,000 clones, of which about 89% are seen a single time; about 1.5% belongs to the top ten. The source was peripheral blood, collected in a trial of Ad26.COV2.S vaccine versus placebo. Every receptor here comes from a person aged 18-60 years who received the Ad26.COV2.S COVID-19 vaccine or a placebo.

The chain is built from TRBV6-5 and TRBJ1-2; D is ambiguous. V lost 0 bases, J lost 4 bases, and 12 bases lay in between. The CDR3 length is 15 residues. Germline-derived CDR1 and CDR2 are MNHEY and SVGAGI. CDR3 nucleotides: TGTGCCAGCAGTTACTCGTCTCCCCGTGTCTATGGCTACACCTTC. This translates into CASSYSSPRVYGYTF.

J is TRBJ2-7 and V is TRBV5-5; TRBD1 matches at 10 bases. This CDR3 spans 15 amino acids. V trimming: 5 bases; J trimming: 0 bases; junction bases outside the gene matches: 5. Germline values: CDR1 SGHKS, CDR2 YYEKEE (reference sequence). Here the CDR3 reads CASRFRQGASYEQYF. The CDR3 DNA reads TGTGCCAGCAGATTTAGACAGGGGGCCTCCTACGAGCAGTACTTC.

This chain links TRBV10-2 with TRBJ1-3; D gene uncertain. There are 12 residues in the CDR3. The V gene's germline CDR1 is WSHSY and CDR2 SAAADI. Trimming cost V 3 bases and J 4 bases, with 4 bases left between them. The CDR3 coding sequence is TGCGCCAGCAGTGAACCCGGAAACACCATATATTTT. Its protein product is CASSEPGNTIYF.

This sequence joins TRBV11-2 and TRBJ1-6, with D unresolved. V dropped 1 base and J dropped 9 bases, with 16 bases sitting between them. Germline values: CDR1 SGHAT, CDR2 FQNNGV. This CDR3 region has 16 residues. CDR3 nucleotide sequence: TGTGCCAGCAGCTTAGTCATAGACTTGGTCGGTTCACCCCTCCACTTT. Encoded protein: CASSLVIDLVGSPLHF.

The J gene is TRBJ2-1, the V gene TRBV5-5; 9 bases line up with TRBD1. Germline V gene lookup returns CDR1 SGHKS and CDR2 YYEKEE (reference sequence). V was clipped by 4 bases and J by 10 bases; unmatched bases: 24. This CDR3 region has 19 residues. The CDR3: CASSRKDYFTGGPFEEQFF. The CDR3 region has the DNA TGTGCCAGCAGCCGAAAAGACTATTTTACAGGGGGCCCCTTTGAAGAGCAGTTCTTC.

The chain employs TRBV5-1 and TRBJ2-7, with a possible D match to TRBD2 (6 bases). CDR1 SGHRS and CDR2 YFSETQ come from the germline V gene. This CDR3 is 14 amino acids long. Trimming pared 4 bases from V and 3 bases from J, leaving 14 bases between. The CDR3 nucleotides read TGCGCCAGCAGCCCCTCGTCCGGGAGCTACGAGCAGTACTTC. Amino acids: CASSPSSGSYEQYF.

The rearrangement links TRBV2 to TRBJ2-3, with D perhaps given as TRBD1 or TRBD2 (6 bases each). Germline-derived CDR1 and CDR2 are SNHLY and FYNNEI. This CDR3 is 16 amino acids long. Trimming cost V 4 bases and J 4 bases, with 18 bases left between them. DNA for the CDR3: TGTGCCAGCAGTGTACAGGGACTTCCTTTCGCAGATACGCAGTATTTT. This translates into CASSVQGLPFADTQYF.

The chain employs TRBV11-2 and TRBJ2-5; D not resolved. V gave up 1 base and J gave up 3 bases, with 15 bases separating them. The CDR3 runs to 16 residues. From germline, CDR1 is SGHAT and CDR2 FQNNGV. The CDR3 coding sequence is TGTGCCAGCAGCTTAGGAGGCCCGGGCTTTGAAGAGACCCAGTACTTC. Translation gives CASSLGGPGFEETQYF.

The chain employs TRBV19 and TRBJ2-1; TRBD2 matches at 8 bases. The ends lost 2 bases at V and 7 bases at J; junction bases unmatched: 10. The CDR3 contains 16 residues. Germline loops: CDR1 LNHDA, CDR2 SQIVND (reference sequence). The CDR3 reads CASSILSGSSGNEQFF. The CDR3 nucleotides read TGTGCCAGTAGTATACTGTCTGGGTCTAGCGGGAATGAGCAGTTCTTC.

The CDR3 sequence is CAWSDIGSEQYF. CDR3 DNA: TGTGCCTGGAGCGACATAGGGAGTGAGCAGTACTTC. The chain has TRBV30 and TRBJ2-7; D perhaps matches TRBD2 (5 bases). The germline V gene has CDR1 GTSNPN and CDR2 SVGIG (reference sequence). This CDR3 spans 12 amino acids. V gave up 3 bases and J gave up 7 bases, with 13 bases separating them.

This chain joins TRBV25-1 and TRBJ2-1; D could derive from TRBD1 or TRBD2 (5 bases each). This CDR3 has 14 amino acids. Deletions cut 6 bases from V and 5 bases from J, with 14 bases between. CDR1 MGHDK and CDR2 SYGVNS come from the germline V gene. This CDR3 reads CASRPRDPNNEQFF. The CDR3 bases are TGTGCCAGCAGGCCCAGGGACCCGAACAATGAGCAGTTCTTC.

This clone was counted once. The CDR3 DNA is TGTGCCAGCAGCCGTAATTCGGAATACGAGCAGTACTTC. Translating gives CASSRNSEYEQYF. The chain carries TRBV12-3 or TRBV12-4 and TRBJ2-7; D ambiguous. The CDR3 covers 13 residues. Trimming cost V 6 bases and J 4 bases, with 13 bases left between them.

The rearrangement joins TRBV15 to TRBJ2-2; D unclear. The CDR3 totals 15 residues. CDR1 and CDR2 (germline): LNHNV, YYDKDF (reference sequence). The V end lost 2 bases, the J end lost 7 bases, and 14 bases lay between the germline ends. The CDR3: CATSRFLDLGGELFF. The CDR3 DNA is TGTGCCACCAGCAGATTTCTTGACTTAGGCGGGGAGCTGTTTTTT. Full variable domain (rest looked up from reference TRBV15 and TRBJ2-2): DAMVIQNPRYQVTQFGKPVTLSCSQTLNHNVMYWYQQKSSQAPKLLFHYYDKDFNNEADTPDNFQSRRPNTSFCFLDIRSPGLGDTAMYLCATSRFLDLGGELFFGEGSRLTVL.

The chain joins TRBV19 to TRBJ2-7; 9 bases are a match to TRBD1. The germline CDR1 and CDR2 sequences are LNHDA and SQIVND (reference sequence). The CDR3 has 13 residues. V was clipped by 6 bases and J by 5 bases; unmatched bases: 5. The CDR3 DNA reads as TGTGCCAGTAGCAGGGACAGGGACAACGAGCAGTACTTC. Its translation: CASSRDRDNEQYF.

The DNA of the CDR3 is TGTGCCATCAGAGGGACTAGCGGGAGGGCCAAAGAGCAGTTCTTC. The encoded protein is CAIRGTSGRAKEQFF. V is TRBV10-3 and J is TRBJ2-1, with 16 bases lining up with TRBD2. V was pared by 6 bases and J by 10 bases, with 6 bases of the junction left unmatched. The CDR3 spans 15 residues. From germline, CDR1 is ENHRY and CDR2 SYGVKD.

In this sample, this clone turned up a few times. The rearrangement uses TRBV9 and TRBJ2-2; the match to TRBD2 covers 12 bases. There are 16 residues in the CDR3. Trimming took 3 bases from V and 6 from J; bases not matched to a gene: 6. Germline CDR1 and CDR2: SGDLS and YYNGEE. CDR3 in amino acids: CASSAQLAGGSGELFF. In DNA, the CDR3 is TGTGCCAGCAGCGCTCAACTAGCGGGAGGATCCGGGGAGCTGTTTTTT. The full variable domain, rest sourced from reference TRBV9 and TRBJ2-2, is DSGVTQTPKHLITATGQRVTLRCSPRSGDLSVYWYQQSLDQGLQFLIQYYNGEERAKGNILERFSAQQFPDLHSELNLSSLELGDSALYFCASSAQLAGGSGELFFGEGSRLTVL.

The gene calls are TRBV28 and TRBJ2-7; 9 positions agree with TRBD2. V gave up 6 bases and J gave up 1 base; unmatched junction bases: 16. The CDR3 is 18 amino acids. Germline CDR1 MDHEN, CDR2 SYDVKM. The CDR3 spells CASRRWAGGGWRSYEQYF. The CDR3 DNA is TGTGCCAGCAGGCGATGGGCGGGAGGGGGGTGGCGGTCCTACGAGCAGTACTTC.

This sequence joins TRBV11-2 and TRBJ1-1, with D possibly matching TRBD1 (6 bases). Germline V lookup: CDR1 SGHAT, CDR2 FQNNGV. V was cut by 6 bases and J by 7 bases, with 27 bases left in between. This CDR3 region has 17 residues. CDR3 sequence: CASRRPGAVGGRGEAFF. The CDR3 DNA sequence: TGTGCCAGCAGGAGACCCGGGGCTGTCGGGGGGCGAGGTGAAGCTTTCTTT.

The chain combines TRBV6-5 with TRBJ1-5; D possibly corresponds to TRBD1 (5 bases). In germline, CDR1 is MNHEY, CDR2 SVGAGI. Trimming took 4 bases from V and 1 from J, leaving 11 bases between them. This CDR3 has 15 residues. The CDR3 reads CASSSPTVSNQPQHF. CDR3 nucleotide sequence: TGTGCCAGCAGTTCCCCGACAGTGAGCAATCAGCCCCAGCATTTT.

Details on this clone: Other DNA sequences in this specimen translate into the identical CDR3. This sequence joins TRBV6-5 and TRBJ1-2, with 8 bases identical to TRBD1. Germline V gives CDR1 MNHEY, CDR2 SVGAGI. The V gene end was trimmed by 5 bases and the J gene end by 0 bases; junction bases not matched to a gene: 2. This CDR3 has 14 amino acids. CDR3 residues: CASSSRGPNYGYTF. The CDR3 DNA reads as TGTGCCAGCAGTAGCAGGGGGCCTAACTATGGCTACACCTTC.

This clone was detected a few times. V and J are TRBV7-9 and TRBJ1-6; D remains ambiguous. CDR1 is SEHNR and CDR2 is FQNEAQ in the germline V gene (reference sequence). The ends were cut back, 1 base at V and 4 bases at J, with 14 bases in the middle. This CDR3 is 17 amino acids long. In nucleotides, the CDR3 is TGTGCCAGCAGCTTAGGTGCAGGTTCACCTTATAATTCACCCCTCCACTTT. Translation: CASSLGAGSPYNSPLHF.

In DNA, the CDR3 is TGTGCCAGCAGTTTTGGCAATGGAAACACCATATATTTT. Translating gives CASSFGNGNTIYF. The chain employs TRBV28 and TRBJ1-3; no firm D call. Looked up from germline, CDR1 is MDHEN and CDR2 is SYDVKM. The CDR3 contains 13 residues. V was cut by 3 bases and J by 3 bases, with 6 bases left in between.

The chain joins TRBV5-1 to TRBJ1-4; a possible D gene is TRBD1 (5 bases). Germline CDR1 is SGHRS and CDR2 is YFSETQ. This CDR3 has 16 amino acids. The V end lost 2 bases, the J end lost 3 bases, and 14 bases lay between the germline ends. The CDR3 DNA reads as TGCGCCAGCAGCTTTGGTCGGGGGGTCTCTAATGAAAAACTGTTTTTT. Amino acid sequence: CASSFGRGVSNEKLFF.

This clone came up once. This sequence joins TRBV20-1 and TRBJ1-2; D might be TRBD1 (6 bases). The ends were cut back, 3 bases at V and 5 bases at J, with 13 bases in the middle. There are 13 residues in the CDR3. Germline V gene data show CDR1 as DFQATT and CDR2 as SNEGSKA (reference sequence). The CDR3, as DNA: TGCAGTGCTAGTTTGGGGGCCTCTTATGGCTACACCTTC. Translation: CSASLGASYGYTF.

The V and J genes are TRBV5-1 and TRBJ2-7; D not certain. V shed 0 bases and J shed 2 bases, with 9 bases lying between them. CDR3 size: 14 residues. Germline CDR1 reads SGHRS; CDR2 reads YFSETQ. Written as DNA, the CDR3 is TGCGCCAGCAGCTTGGATAGGGTAGCCTACGAGCAGTACTTC. Translation: CASSLDRVAYEQYF. Based on the CDR3 plus reference TRBV5-1 and TRBJ2-7, the full variable domain is KAGVTQTPRYLIKTRGQQVTLSCSPISGHRSVSWYQQTPGQGLQFLFEYFSETQRNKGNFPGRFSGRQFSNSRSEMNVSTLELGDSALYLCASSLDRVAYEQYFGPGTRLTVT.

The rearrangement links TRBV5-8 to TRBJ1-5; the D gene is possibly TRBD1 (5 bases). The CDR3 loop spans 15 amino acids. Trimming pared 2 bases from V and 6 bases from J, leaving 15 bases between. The germline gives CDR1 SGHTS, CDR2 YDEGEE. The CDR3 spells CASSFSTGFVQPQHF. The DNA of the CDR3 is TGTGCCAGCAGCTTTTCCACAGGTTTTGTTCAGCCCCAGCATTTT.

The chain uses TRBV19 and TRBJ2-1; 8 bases match TRBD2. The CDR3 totals 14 residues. V dropped 4 bases and J dropped 5; count of bases not matched to a gene: 4. CDR1 LNHDA and CDR2 SQIVND come from the germline V gene (reference sequence). The CDR3 loop is CASSRAAGDNEQFF. The CDR3 DNA sequence: TGTGCCAGTAGTAGGGCAGCGGGAGACAATGAGCAGTTCTTC.

This clone appeared many times. The rearrangement joins TRBV7-3 to TRBJ1-2; TRBD1 is a possible D gene (5 bases). The germline gives CDR1 SGHTA, CDR2 FQGTGA. The CDR3 spans 13 residues. V lost 1 base, J lost 7 bases, and 10 bases lay in between. The CDR3 protein is CASSLNQGRGYTF. The CDR3 nucleotides are TGTGCCAGCAGCTTAAACCAGGGCCGTGGCTACACCTTC.

The V and J genes are TRBV7-8 and TRBJ2-1; D is possibly TRBD1 or TRBD2 (5 bases each). Per germline, CDR1 SGHVS and CDR2 FQNEAQ. Deletions cut 5 bases from V and 1 base from J, with 12 bases between. The CDR3 spans 15 residues. The CDR3 is CASSRDGVSYNEQFF. The DNA for the CDR3 is TGTGCCAGCAGCCGGGACGGAGTTTCCTACAATGAGCAGTTCTTC.

The rearrangement joins TRBV6-5 to TRBJ2-5; TRBD1 matches at 9 bases. The CDR3 has 15 amino acids. J gave up 6 bases and V 4 bases, and 9 bases lay outside the gene matches. The V gene's germline CDR1 is MNHEY and CDR2 SVGAGI. The CDR3 coding sequence is TGTGCCAGCAGTTCATGGACAGGGGACTTAAAGACCCAGTACTTC. Translated: CASSSWTGDLKTQYF.